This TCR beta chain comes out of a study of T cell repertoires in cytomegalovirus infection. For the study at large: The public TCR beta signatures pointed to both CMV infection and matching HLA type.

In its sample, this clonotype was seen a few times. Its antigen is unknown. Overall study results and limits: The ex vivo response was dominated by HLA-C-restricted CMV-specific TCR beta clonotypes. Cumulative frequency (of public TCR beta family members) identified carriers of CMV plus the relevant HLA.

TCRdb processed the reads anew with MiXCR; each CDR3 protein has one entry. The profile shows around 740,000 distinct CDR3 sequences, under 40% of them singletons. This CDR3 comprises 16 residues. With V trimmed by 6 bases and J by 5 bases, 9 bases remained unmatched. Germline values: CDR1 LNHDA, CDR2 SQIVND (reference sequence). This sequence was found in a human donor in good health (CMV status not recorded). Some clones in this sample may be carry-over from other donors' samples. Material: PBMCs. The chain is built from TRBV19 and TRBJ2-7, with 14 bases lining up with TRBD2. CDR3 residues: CASSLTSGRALHEQYF. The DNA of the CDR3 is TGTGCCAGTAGCCTGACTAGCGGGAGGGCTCTCCACGAGCAGTACTTC.